This T cell receptor (beta chain) appears in the sequencing data of a study of radiotherapy plus CTLA-4 blockade in lung cancer. Study overall: Objective responses were observed in 15% to 20% of patients, and disease control was achieved by approximately 32%. Points from the study as a whole: Radiotherapy plus ipilimumab was followed by expansion in blood of tumor-derived TCR clones.

This clone was picked up a small number of times. Its antigen is still unknown. The study treated chemo-refractory metastatic non-small-cell lung cancer patients with focal radiation plus ipilimumab CTLA-4 blockade. This table comes from immunoSEQ multiplex PCR, and its TCRdb copy is limited to in-frame clones, with some not included. The table lists 90,000 to 130,000 clones, roughly four fifths of them singletons, with roughly 3.3% in the top ten. This CDR3 has 16 amino acids. The V end was cut by 0 bases, the J end by 3 bases, with 12 bases between. Looked up from germline, CDR1 is MGHRA and CDR2 is YSYEKL.

The sample was peripheral blood, taken from a patient treated with radiotherapy plus ipilimumab. The sequence came from a human donor with non-small cell lung cancer that progressed on radiotherapy plus ipilimumab. Some clones in this sample may be carry-over from other donors' samples. The chain combines TRBV4-1 with TRBJ2-1; TRBD2 is a possible D gene (5 bases). CDR3 in amino acids: CASSQDRYRGYNEQFF. The CDR3 nucleotides read TGCGCCAGCAGCCAAGATCGGTACCGGGGCTACAATGAGCAGTTCTTC.